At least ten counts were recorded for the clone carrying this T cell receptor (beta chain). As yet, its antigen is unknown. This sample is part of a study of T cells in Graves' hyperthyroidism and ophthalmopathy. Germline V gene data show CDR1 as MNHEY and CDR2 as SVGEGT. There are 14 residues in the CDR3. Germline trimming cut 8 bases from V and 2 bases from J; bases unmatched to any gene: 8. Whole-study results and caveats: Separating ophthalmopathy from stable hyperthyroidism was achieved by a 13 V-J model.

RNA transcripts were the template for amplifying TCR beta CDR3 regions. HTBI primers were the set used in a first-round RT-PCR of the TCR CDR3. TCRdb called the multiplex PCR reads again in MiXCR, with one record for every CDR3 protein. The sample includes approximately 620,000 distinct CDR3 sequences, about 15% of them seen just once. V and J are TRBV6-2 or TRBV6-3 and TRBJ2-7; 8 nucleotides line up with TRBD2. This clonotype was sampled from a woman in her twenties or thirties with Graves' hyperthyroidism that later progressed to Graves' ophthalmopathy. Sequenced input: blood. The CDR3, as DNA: TGTGCCAGCTTCCCGGGACTAGACACCTACGAGCAGTACTTC. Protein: CASFPGLDTYEQYF.